This TCR beta chain was sequenced during a study of blood T cell repertoires in COVID-19. Researchers sorted participants into cohorts using their self-reported clinical history. The repertoire was sequenced with immunoSEQ multiplex PCR; TCRdb's copy has only in-frame clones and lacks some. The table shows approximately 64,000 clones, with 85% to 90% occurring only once. The length of the CDR3 is 14 residues. The clonotype originates from a woman aged 40-49 years who had recovered from COVID-19. The chain joins TRBV21-1 to TRBJ1-2. TRBV21-1 represents a pseudogene. The specimen sequenced was PBMCs or T cells enriched from blood (not recorded which). CDR3 region: CASSKAMGRGGYTF. The CDR3 DNA is TGTGCCAGCAGCAAAGCGATGGGGCGGGGTGGCTACACCTTC.